The present entry profiles one TCR beta chain with its context. Its antigen is as yet unknown. Libraries were prepared by immunoSEQ multiplex PCR; TCRdb keeps only in-frame clonotypes and omits some of them. The sample holds about 49,000 clones, 92% seen once. V was trimmed by 3 bases and J by 5 bases, leaving 7 bases between them. This CDR3 region has 12 residues. CDR1 is SEHNR, CDR2 FQNEAQ, per germline (reference sequence). The data were taken from a study of cytomegalovirus exposure and HLA in healthy donors. The donors were members of the validation cohort, which comprised approximately 120 subjects and was separate from the first cohort of 666 subjects. Study-wide points: Associated with cytomegalovirus, according to the listing, were about 160 TCR beta chains. Reports indicated that the classifier achieved high specificity and sensitivity in diagnosing cytomegalovirus status. Confirmation was obtained in vitro that a few CMV-associated chains are specific for CMV antigens.

The sample comprised PBMCs. The receptor comes from a man between 18 and 35 years old in good health and CMV-seronegative. The chain couples TRBV7-9 to TRBJ1-1, with D unresolved. This CDR3 reads CASSLGSTEAFF. CDR3 in DNA: TGTGCCAGCAGCTTGGGCTCTACTGAAGCTTTCTTT.